This T cell receptor beta chain comes out of a study of OX40 agonist ivuxolimab in advanced cancers. This clone was observed a handful of times. Clones were sequenced by immunoSEQ multiplex PCR, and TCRdb holds only the in-frame ones, with some missing. The sample includes some 70,000 clones, roughly 87% of them seen just once. Germline loops: CDR1 MNHNS, CDR2 SASEGT. Losses at the gene ends were 7 bases for V and 7 bases for J; bases not matched to a gene: 5. This CDR3 has 13 amino acids. This TCR was sampled from an adult with an advanced solid tumor such as melanoma, head and neck, liver or kidney cancer. Sequenced material: CD4+ or CD8+ T cells sorted from blood, taken in a trial of the OX40 agonist ivuxolimab. The chain has TRBV6-1 and TRBJ1-5; 9 bases align to TRBD1. The CDR3 DNA sequence: TGTGCCAGCACTACAGGGGGCCCCCAGCCCCAGCATTTT. Residues: CASTTGGPQPQHF.